The 27 T cell receptor beta chains listed next were all sequenced from one sample in a study of shared clonotypes between healthy human individuals. The table came from immunoSEQ multiplex PCR; TCRdb's copy has only in-frame clones and leaves some out. The table has roughly 2.5 million clones, around 94% seen once. The sample was naive CD4+ T cells sorted from blood. The subset: CD45RA+ positively selected. These receptor sequences come from a man between 18 and 35 years old in good health.

This chain joins TRBV20-1 and TRBJ1-2; D remains unclear. From germline, CDR1 is DFQATT and CDR2 SNEGSKA (reference sequence). The CDR3 consists of 10 residues. V was cut by 2 bases and J by 8 bases, with 6 bases left in between. CDR3 loop: CSARPLGYTF. The CDR3 DNA follows: TGCAGTGCTAGACCTCTGGGCTACACCTTC.

The chain has TRBV5-8 and TRBJ1-1; a weak D match, TRBD1 (5 bases). The V gene's germline CDR1 is SGHTS and CDR2 YDEGEE. CDR3 length: 12 residues. Trimming shortened V by 4 bases and J by 10 bases, and 14 bases separated the two germline ends. CDR3: CASSISRQGAFF. The CDR3, as DNA: TGTGCCAGCAGCATATCCAGGCAGGGAGCTTTCTTT. The full variable domain, with the rest looked up from reference TRBV5-8 and TRBJ1-1, is EAGVTQSPTHLIKTRGQQATLRCSPISGHTSVYWYQQALGLGLQFLLWYDEGEERNRGNFPPRFSGRQFPNYSSELNVNALELEDSALYLCASSISRQGAFFGQGTRLTVV.

The chain links TRBV11-2 to TRBJ2-7; D call uncertain. The CDR3 extends over 15 amino acids. V lost 5 bases to trimming and J lost 3 bases, with 17 bases between them. Germline loops: CDR1 SGHAT, CDR2 FQNNGV. The CDR3 here is CASSHPDGLHYEQYF. Here the CDR3 DNA reads TGTGCCAGCAGCCACCCGGACGGGCTTCACTACGAGCAGTACTTC.

This clone showed up many times. J is TRBJ2-5 and V is TRBV7-2, with D possibly TRBD1 on 5 matching bases. With 1 base removed from V and 4 bases from J, the gap between germline ends came to 19 bases. The CDR3 loop spans 17 amino acids. The germline gives CDR1 SGHTA, CDR2 FQGNSA. The CDR3 DNA is TGTGCCAGCAGCTTAGATTGGTCAGGGCTCCGCAGAGAGACCCAGTACTTC. Its protein is CASSLDWSGLRRETQYF.

A few counts support this clone. The rearrangement joins TRBV2 to TRBJ1-1; 11 bases are a match to TRBD1. The CDR3 extends over 13 amino acids. Germline CDR1 reads SNHLY; CDR2 reads FYNNEI. V gave up 4 bases and J gave up 10 bases; unmatched junction bases: 5. The CDR3 loop reads CASSGRTGGVAFF. For the CDR3, the DNA is TGTGCCAGCAGTGGACGGACAGGGGGCGTAGCTTTCTTT. The full variable domain, in which reference TRBV2 and TRBJ1-1 provide the parts outside the CDR3, is EPEVTQTPSHQVTQMGQEVILRCVPISNHLYFYWYRQILGQKVEFLVSFYNNEISEKSEIFDDQFSVERPDGSNFTLKIRSTKLEDSAMYFCASSGRTGGVAFFGQGTRLTVV.

V gene TRBV18 combines with J gene TRBJ2-1; D might be TRBD2 (5 bases). Germline assignment: CDR1 KGHSH and CDR2 LQKENI. There are 12 residues in the CDR3. Trimming left V 6 bases short and J 9 bases short, with 12 bases between. As DNA, the CDR3 is TGTGCCAGCTCCCTTAGCGTCAGTGAGCAGTTCTTC. This gives the protein CASSLSVSEQFF.

The rearrangement uses TRBV19 and TRBJ1-5; 8 bases match TRBD1. The CDR3 length is 12 residues. Looked up from germline, CDR1 is LNHDA and CDR2 is SQIVND (reference sequence). V was clipped by 5 bases and J by 6 bases; unmatched bases: 0. This CDR3 reads CASSDRGQPQHF. The CDR3 DNA is TGTGCCAGTAGTGACAGGGGTCAGCCCCAGCATTTT.

The chain has TRBV28 and TRBJ2-2; D tentatively reads TRBD1 or TRBD2 (5 bases each). Trimming removed 4 bases from V and 6 bases from J, with 15 bases in between. The CDR3 contains 15 residues. CDR1 and CDR2 (germline): MDHEN, SYDVKM. The CDR3 bases are TGTGCCAGCAGTTCCCATCTTGGGGGTGCCGGGGAGCTGTTTTTT. It is translated as CASSSHLGGAGELFF.

The sample holds one count of this clone. This sequence joins TRBV7-8 and TRBJ2-2; TRBD2 matches at 8 bases. The trim removed 6 bases at V and 5 bases at J, leaving 14 bases unmatched. CDR1 SGHVS and CDR2 FQNEAQ come from the germline V gene. This CDR3 has 17 amino acids. The CDR3 coding sequence is TGTGCCAGCAGACGAAGGGATAGCGGGATTGGGACCGGGGAGCTGTTTTTT. It specifies CASRRRDSGIGTGELFF. Supplemented by reference TRBV7-8 and TRBJ2-2, the full variable domain reads GAGVSQSPRYKVAKRGQDVALRCDPISGHVSLFWYQQALGQGPEFLTYFQNEAQLDKSGLPSDRFFAERPEGSVSTLKIQRTQQEDSAVYLCASRRRDSGIGTGELFFGEGSRLTVL.

This clone has only one observation. The chain recombines TRBV5-1 with TRBJ2-5; 12 nucleotides match TRBD2. Germline V CDR1 and CDR2: SGHRS, YFSETQ. J was trimmed by 3 bases and V by 6 bases; bases with no gene match: 6. The CDR3 is made up of 15 amino acids. Here the CDR3 reads CASKGLAGSEETQYF. The CDR3 DNA reads TGCGCCAGCAAGGGACTAGCGGGCTCAGAAGAGACCCAGTACTTC.

This clone was found once. Compared with germline, one end of the junction differs, possibly owing to a read error. The V and J genes are TRBV7-7 and TRBJ2-2; 9 bases agree with TRBD1. The length of the CDR3 is 15 residues. In germline, CDR1 is SSHAT, CDR2 FNYEAQ (reference sequence). Written as DNA, the CDR3 is TGTGCTAGCAGCCAGACAGGGGGAAGAACCGGGGAGCTGTTTTTT. Translating it yields CASSQTGGRTGELFF.

V gene TRBV30 combines with J gene TRBJ1-5, with D uncertain. Trimming removed 2 bases from V and 4 bases from J, with 12 bases in between. Germline-derived CDR1 and CDR2 are GTSNPN and SVGIG (reference sequence). The CDR3 is 14 amino acids. Here the CDR3 reads CAWSSADFNQPQHF. The DNA of the CDR3 is TGTGCCTGGAGTTCGGCAGATTTTAATCAGCCCCAGCATTTT.

This chain joins TRBV5-6 and TRBJ2-2; D remains ambiguous. The germline V and J ends were trimmed by 2 bases and 4 bases, with 6 bases remaining between them. This CDR3 is built from 13 residues. Germline V CDR1 and CDR2: SGHDT, YYEEEE. The CDR3 coding sequence is TGTGCCAGCAGCTTTGCGACCACCGGGGAGCTGTTTTTT. Translation gives CASSFATTGELFF.

The V and J genes are TRBV6-1 and TRBJ2-4; tentative D call: TRBD1 (5 bases). The CDR3 is made up of 16 amino acids. Trimming pared 4 bases from V and 0 bases from J, leaving 13 bases between. Germline CDR1 MNHNS, CDR2 SASEGT. Here the CDR3 reads CASSGRQREAKNIQYF. Written as DNA, the CDR3 is TGTGCCAGCAGTGGAAGACAGCGCGAAGCCAAAAACATTCAGTACTTC.

The chain recombines TRBV5-1 with TRBJ2-7, with 8 bases matching TRBD1. The CDR3 has 15 amino acids. The J segment lost 6 bases and the V segment lost 0 bases, leaving 8 bases of the junction unmatched. Germline values: CDR1 SGHRS, CDR2 YFSETQ. The CDR3 protein is CASSLDGQGVGEQYF. The DNA for the CDR3 is TGCGCCAGCAGCTTGGACGGACAGGGAGTAGGCGAGCAGTACTTC.

The rearrangement uses TRBV4-1 and TRBJ1-1; D is unclear. The V gene lost 1 base and the J gene lost 11 bases, with 8 bases spanning the gap. This CDR3 has 11 amino acids. CDR1 and CDR2 (germline): MGHRA, YSYEKL. The CDR3 is CASSQVGIAFF. As DNA, the CDR3 is TGCGCCAGCAGCCAAGTAGGGATCGCTTTCTTT.

The rearrangement links TRBV30 to TRBJ1-2, with D perhaps matching TRBD1 (5 bases). CDR3 length: 13 residues. V was clipped by 5 bases and J by 10 bases, with 20 bases between them. CDR1 GTSNPN and CDR2 SVGIG come from the germline V gene (reference sequence). CDR3 protein: CAWSGSYQGDYTF. CDR3 bases: TGTGCCTGGTCTGGGAGTTACCAAGGGGACTACACCTTC.

This sequence joins TRBV7-8 and TRBJ2-3; 12 bases map to TRBD2. With V trimmed by 5 bases and J by 4 bases, 4 bases remained unmatched. Germline CDR1 reads SGHVS; CDR2 reads FQNEAQ. The CDR3 consists of 15 residues. The CDR3 sequence is CASSLTSGGADTQYF. CDR3 DNA sequence: TGTGCCAGCAGCCTGACTAGCGGGGGAGCAGATACGCAGTATTTT.

The rearrangement links TRBV28 to TRBJ1-1, with a possible D match to TRBD1 (6 bases). The CDR3 is 13 amino acids. Germline values: CDR1 MDHEN, CDR2 SYDVKM. Between the trimmed V and J ends, which lost 7 bases and 6 bases, there was a span of 15 bases. Written as DNA, the CDR3 is TGTGCCAGCATCCTACGGGGGGCTCCTGAAGCTTTCTTT. This gives the protein CASILRGAPEAFF. Complete variable domain (other parts from reference TRBV28 and TRBJ1-1): DVKVTQSSRYLVKRTGEKVFLECVQDMDHENMFWYRQDPGLGLRLIYFSYDVKMKEKGDIPEGYSVSREKKERFSLILESASTNQTSMYLCASILRGAPEAFFGQGTRLTVV.

This chain uses TRBV5-1 with TRBJ2-7, with TRBD1 identical over 9 bases. Germline loops: CDR1 SGHRS, CDR2 YFSETQ. CDR3 length: 15 residues. J was trimmed by 3 bases and V by 4 bases; bases with no gene match: 8. CDR3 bases: TGCGCCAGCAGCGCAGCCGGGACAGGGAGCTACGAGCAGTACTTC. This sequence encodes CASSAAGTGSYEQYF. Together with reference TRBV5-1 and TRBJ2-7, the CDR3 gives the full variable domain: KAGVTQTPRYLIKTRGQQVTLSCSPISGHRSVSWYQQTPGQGLQFLFEYFSETQRNKGNFPGRFSGRQFSNSRSEMNVSTLELGDSALYLCASSAAGTGSYEQYFGPGTRLTVT.

The chain has TRBV7-2 and TRBJ2-5; 9 bases agree with TRBD1. The V and J ends lost 6 bases and 5 bases, in that order; junction bases with no gene match: 10. Per germline, CDR1 SGHTA and CDR2 FQGNSA. The CDR3 covers 15 residues. The CDR3 spells CASSRDRAYAETQYF. The CDR3 coding sequence is TGTGCCAGCAGTCGGGACAGGGCATACGCGGAGACCCAGTACTTC.

In the case of this clone: The same CDR3 arises from other DNA sequences in this sample as well. The chain employs TRBV19 and TRBJ2-3; 7 nucleotides agree with TRBD1. The CDR3 has 15 residues. V was pared by 6 bases and J by 1 base, with 7 bases of the junction left unmatched. Germline V CDR1 and CDR2: LNHDA, SQIVND (reference sequence). In DNA, the CDR3 is TGTGCCAGTAGCCGAACAGGGGCCGGCACAGATACGCAGTATTTT. It is translated as CASSRTGAGTDTQYF.

V gene TRBV5-6 combines with J gene TRBJ1-5; TRBD1 aligns across 9 bases. CDR1 and CDR2 from the germline V gene are SGHDT and YYEEEE. CDR3 length: 15 residues. V trimming: 1 base; J trimming: 6 bases; junction bases outside the gene matches: 5. CDR3 protein: CASSLRDRDGQPQHF. The CDR3 DNA reads TGTGCCAGCAGCTTGAGGGACAGGGATGGTCAGCCCCAGCATTTT.

The rearrangement links TRBV7-9 to TRBJ1-1; maybe TRBD1 (6 bases). V shed 2 bases and J shed 1 base, with 14 bases lying between them. This CDR3 is 16 amino acids long. The germline gives CDR1 SEHNR, CDR2 FQNEAQ (reference sequence). CDR3 sequence (DNA): TGTGCCAGCAGCTTATATCGGGGGGCGGCGAACACTGAAGCTTTCTTT. As protein: CASSLYRGAANTEAFF.

A single count supports this clone. The V gene is TRBV15, the J gene TRBJ2-7; D may be TRBD2 (6 bases). The CDR3 sequence is 18 residues long. V shed 0 bases and J shed 0 bases, with 18 bases lying between them. CDR1 and CDR2 (germline): LNHNV, YYDKDF (reference sequence). The CDR3 bases are TGTGCCACCAGCAGAGATTACAACGGGAGTCCTCCCTCCTACGAGCAGTACTTC. It yields the protein CATSRDYNGSPPSYEQYF. Full variable domain (remainder filled in from reference TRBV15 and TRBJ2-7): DAMVIQNPRYQVTQFGKPVTLSCSQTLNHNVMYWYQQKSSQAPKLLFHYYDKDFNNEADTPDNFQSRRPNTSFCFLDIRSPGLGDTAMYLCATSRDYNGSPPSYEQYFGPGTRLTVT.

The genes are TRBV5-4 and TRBJ2-3; D is perhaps TRBD2 (7 bases). The V end lost 5 bases, the J end lost 4 bases, and 20 bases lay between the germline ends. The CDR3 consists of 16 residues. The V gene's germline CDR1 is SGHNT and CDR2 YYREEE (reference sequence). The CDR3 nucleotides are TGTGCCAGCAGATCGAAGGGGGAGGGGAAGGCAGATACGCAGTATTTT. It codes for CASRSKGEGKADTQYF.

V gene TRBV9 combines with J gene TRBJ2-3, with D unresolved. Germline loops: CDR1 SGDLS, CDR2 YYNGEE. The V end lost 0 bases, the J end lost 2 bases, and 7 bases lay between the germline ends. The CDR3 length is 14 residues. Written as DNA, the CDR3 is TGTGCCAGCAGCGTAGGGTTCGCCACAGATACGCAGTATTTT. As protein: CASSVGFATDTQYF.